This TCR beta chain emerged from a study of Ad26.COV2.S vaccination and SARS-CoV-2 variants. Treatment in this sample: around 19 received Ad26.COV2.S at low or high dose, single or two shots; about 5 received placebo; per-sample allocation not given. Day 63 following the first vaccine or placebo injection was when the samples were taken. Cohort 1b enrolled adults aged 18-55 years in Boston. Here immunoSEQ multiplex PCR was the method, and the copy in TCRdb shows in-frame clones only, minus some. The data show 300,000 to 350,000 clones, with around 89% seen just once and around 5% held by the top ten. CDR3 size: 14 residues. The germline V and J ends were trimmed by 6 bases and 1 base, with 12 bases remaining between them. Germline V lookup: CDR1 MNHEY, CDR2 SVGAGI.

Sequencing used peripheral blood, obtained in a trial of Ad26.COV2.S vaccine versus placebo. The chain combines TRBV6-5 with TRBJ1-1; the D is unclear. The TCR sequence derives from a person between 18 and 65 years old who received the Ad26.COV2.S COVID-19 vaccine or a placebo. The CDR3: CASRQYAANTEAFF. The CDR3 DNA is TGTGCCAGCAGGCAATACGCAGCGAACACTGAAGCTTTCTTT.